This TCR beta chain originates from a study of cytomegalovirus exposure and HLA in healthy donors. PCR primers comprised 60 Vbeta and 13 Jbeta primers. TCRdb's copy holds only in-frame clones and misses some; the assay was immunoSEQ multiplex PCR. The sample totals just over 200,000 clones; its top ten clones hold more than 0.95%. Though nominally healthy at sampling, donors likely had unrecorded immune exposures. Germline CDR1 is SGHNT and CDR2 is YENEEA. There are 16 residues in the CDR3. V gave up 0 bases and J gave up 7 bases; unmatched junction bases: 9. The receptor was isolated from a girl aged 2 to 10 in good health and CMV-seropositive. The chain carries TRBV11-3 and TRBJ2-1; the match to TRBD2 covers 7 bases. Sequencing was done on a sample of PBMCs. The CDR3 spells CASSLEGGIGGNEQFF. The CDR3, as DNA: TGTGCCAGCAGCTTAGAGGGCGGGATCGGGGGGAATGAGCAGTTCTTC.